This passage covers 19 T cell receptor beta chains from one sample sequenced in a study of blood T cell repertoires in COVID-19 (dated by TCRdb to between 2020 and 2021). Library creation used the immunoSEQ multiplex PCR assay. What TCRdb holds here is the immuneACCESS table cut down to in-frame rearrangements. Part of the clones is not present; checked against another copy, under half of the missing clones reflect an unresolved V gene, and the others are unexplained. This sample gives a few hundred thousand clones in total; just over 90% of them show up just once. Clones ranked in the top ten supply around 0.86% of the sample. The sample consisted of PBMCs or T cells enriched from blood (not recorded which). Receptor source: a middle-aged woman who had been exposed to COVID-19.

The chain employs TRBV29-1 and TRBJ2-7; 7 bases match TRBD1. Germline trimming cut 2 bases from V and 4 bases from J; bases unmatched to any gene: 5. CDR1 and CDR2 from the germline V gene are SQVTM and ANQGSEA. The CDR3 spans 13 residues. CDR3 in amino acids: CSVEHRGQYEQYF. In nucleotides, the CDR3 is TGCAGCGTTGAACATAGGGGGCAATACGAGCAGTACTTC.

This chain connects TRBV27 to TRBJ2-1, with a weak D call TRBD1 (6 bases). The CDR3 is 15 residues long. The germline V gene has CDR1 MNHEY and CDR2 SMNVEV (reference sequence). Trimming took off 8 bases at V and 3 bases at J, with 17 bases between the two ends. CDR3 bases: TGTGCCAGCGGGGGCAGGAAGGATTTCTACAATGAGCAGTTCTTC. Its translation: CASGGRKDFYNEQFF.

The chain couples TRBV5-4 to TRBJ1-6; D gene ambiguous. The V gene lost 4 bases and the J gene lost 5 bases, with 13 bases spanning the gap. The CDR3 covers 15 residues. Germline lookup yields CDR1 SGHNT and CDR2 YYREEE (reference sequence). The CDR3 sequence is CASSPSLADNSPLHF. The CDR3 DNA is TGTGCCAGCAGCCCCAGTCTGGCGGATAATTCACCCCTCCACTTT.

This clone is a singleton in its sample. The chain combines TRBV19 with TRBJ1-5; D gene ambiguous. The CDR3 spans 17 residues. In germline, CDR1 is LNHDA, CDR2 SQIVND (reference sequence). V was pared by 5 bases and J by 0 bases, with 17 bases between. DNA of the CDR3: TGTGCCAGTAGTCCACTATTCCGTCGTAGTAGCAATCAGCCCCAGCATTTT. It encodes CASSPLFRRSSNQPQHF.

J is TRBJ2-3 and V is TRBV30, with 11 bases aligning to TRBD2. The V gene end was trimmed by 3 bases and the J gene end by 3 bases; junction bases not matched to a gene: 11. The CDR3 totals 17 residues. Germline CDR1 GTSNPN, CDR2 SVGIG (reference sequence). The CDR3 here is CAWRVAGGPRSTDTQYF. The CDR3 DNA sequence: TGTGCCTGGAGGGTAGCGGGGGGGCCTCGCTCGACAGATACGCAGTATTTT.

This chain links TRBV24-1 with TRBJ2-1, with 10 positions matching TRBD1. Germline assignment: CDR1 KGHDR and CDR2 SFDVKD. The junction had 7 bases not matched to a gene; V was cut back by 3 bases and J by 3 bases. This CDR3 is 17 amino acids long. CDR3 protein: CATSDPKGQGNYNEQFF. The DNA of the CDR3 is TGTGCCACCAGTGATCCCAAGGGACAGGGGAACTACAATGAGCAGTTCTTC.

The V call is TRBV2, the J call TRBJ1-1, with 9 bases aligning to TRBD1. This CDR3 is built from 15 residues. V lost 7 bases, J lost 3 bases, and 9 bases stayed unmatched. Germline-derived CDR1 and CDR2 are SNHLY and FYNNEI. In nucleotides, the CDR3 is TGTGCCAGCACGATTAGACAGGGGGAGGACACTGAAGCTTTCTTT. It is translated as CASTIRQGEDTEAFF. Full variable domain (missing parts from reference TRBV2 and TRBJ1-1): EPEVTQTPSHQVTQMGQEVILRCVPISNHLYFYWYRQILGQKVEFLVSFYNNEISEKSEIFDDQFSVERPDGSNFTLKIRSTKLEDSAMYFCASTIRQGEDTEAFFGQGTRLTVV.

The chain is built from TRBV4-3 and TRBJ1-6, with 7 bases fitting TRBD1. Germline V lookup: CDR1 LGHNA, CDR2 YSLEER. Trimming removed 4 bases from V and 9 bases from J; junction bases left unmatched: 15. This CDR3 comprises 17 residues. CDR3 nucleotide sequence: TGCGCCAGCAGCCGAGGGGGCCGGGCTGGACGGGGTTCACCCCTCCACTTT. Its protein product is CASSRGGRAGRGSPLHF.

The V and J genes are TRBV25-1 and TRBJ1-6; 8 positions match TRBD1. Germline lookup yields CDR1 MGHDK and CDR2 SYGVNS. J lost 10 bases, V lost 4 bases, and 9 bases had no gene match. CDR3 length: 15 amino acids. The chain's CDR3 is CASSAPTGVKSPLHF. DNA for the CDR3: TGTGCCAGCAGTGCTCCGACAGGGGTGAAGTCACCCCTCCACTTT.

This chain links TRBV10-3 with TRBJ1-1; D gene unclear. Per the germline V gene, CDR1 is ENHRY and CDR2 is SYGVKD. V lost 3 bases to trimming and J lost 1 base, with 18 bases between them. The CDR3 covers 17 residues. CDR3 amino acids: CAISDQSYGASNTEAFF. Written as DNA, the CDR3 is TGTGCCATCAGTGACCAATCCTATGGTGCATCGAACACTGAAGCTTTCTTT.

The J gene is TRBJ1-1, the V gene TRBV2, with 7 positions matching TRBD1. Losses at the gene ends were 5 bases for V and 7 bases for J; bases not matched to a gene: 7. CDR1 and CDR2 from the germline V gene are SNHLY and FYNNEI. The CDR3 runs 13 residues. DNA of the CDR3: TGTGCCAGCAGTCCCGTAGGGGGCAGTGAAGCTTTCTTT. It is translated as CASSPVGGSEAFF. The full variable domain, in which reference TRBV2 and TRBJ1-1 provide the parts outside the CDR3, is EPEVTQTPSHQVTQMGQEVILRCVPISNHLYFYWYRQILGQKVEFLVSFYNNEISEKSEIFDDQFSVERPDGSNFTLKIRSTKLEDSAMYFCASSPVGGSEAFFGQGTRLTVV.

The rearrangement joins TRBV18 to TRBJ1-2; D unresolved. The V and J ends lost 3 bases and 4 bases respectively, with 24 bases between them. CDR1 is KGHSH, CDR2 LQKENI, per germline. This CDR3 comprises 18 residues. This chain's CDR3 is CASSPRHKPLRVGYGYTF. DNA of the CDR3: TGTGCCAGCTCACCGCGACATAAACCCTTACGAGTGGGCTATGGCTACACCTTC. Using reference TRBV18 and TRBJ1-2 for the parts outside the CDR3, the full variable domain is NAGVMQNPRHLVRRRGQEARLRCSPMKGHSHVYWYRQLPEEGLKFMVYLQKENIIDESGMPKERFSAEFPKEGPSILRIQQVVRGDSAAYFCASSPRHKPLRVGYGYTFGSGTRLTVV.

The CDR3, as DNA: TGTGCCAGCAGCTTTTCGAGACAGGGGCGCGGTGAGCAGTTCTTC. Its protein product is CASSFSRQGRGEQFF. The V and J genes are TRBV5-4 and TRBJ2-1, with 8 bases lining up with TRBD1. Germline CDR1 and CDR2: SGHNT and YYREEE (reference sequence). The CDR3 has 15 amino acids. J gave up 9 bases and V 2 bases, and 10 bases lay outside the gene matches.

This rearrangement joins TRBV9 to TRBJ2-1, with 9 nucleotides matching TRBD2. CDR1 is SGDLS and CDR2 is YYNGEE in the germline V gene. V lost 3 bases to trimming and J lost 1 base; unmatched junction nucleotides: 8. This CDR3 is 17 amino acids long. The CDR3 DNA follows: TGTGCCAGCAGCGATAAGCGGGAGGTTCCGTCCTACAATGAGCAGTTCTTC. Translating gives CASSDKREVPSYNEQFF. Filled out from reference TRBV9 and TRBJ2-1, the complete variable domain reads DSGVTQTPKHLITATGQRVTLRCSPRSGDLSVYWYQQSLDQGLQFLIQYYNGEERAKGNILERFSAQQFPDLHSELNLSSLELGDSALYFCASSDKREVPSYNEQFFGPGTRLTVL.

Only one count was recorded for this clone. This chain joins TRBV5-4 and TRBJ1-1, with unresolved D. In germline, CDR1 is SGHNT, CDR2 YYREEE (reference sequence). Trimming shortened V by 0 bases and J by 1 base, and 10 bases separated the two germline ends. The CDR3 is 15 residues long. Here the CDR3 reads CASSLELGRNTEAFF. The CDR3 DNA follows: TGTGCCAGCAGCTTGGAGTTAGGGAGGAACACTGAAGCTTTCTTT.

The chain carries TRBV6-1 and TRBJ2-3; 10 bases map to TRBD2. Germline CDR1 MNHNS, CDR2 SASEGT. Trimming removed 4 bases from V and 2 bases from J; junction bases left unmatched: 12. This CDR3 has 18 residues. The CDR3 coding sequence is TGTGCCAGCAGTGTCTGGAAAGGGACTAGCGTCCCCACAGATACGCAGTATTTT. This gives the protein CASSVWKGTSVPTDTQYF.

This clone has a single count. This chain uses TRBV12-3 or TRBV12-4 with TRBJ1-5; D is unresolved. The length of the CDR3 is 12 residues. Trimming stripped 6 bases from V and 6 bases from J, with 9 bases between. Written as DNA, the CDR3 is TGTGCCAGCAGCGACGGGGTTCAGCCCCAGCATTTT. Translating gives CASSDGVQPQHF.

The V and J genes are TRBV4-2 and TRBJ2-5; D unresolved. Germline CDR1 and CDR2: LGHNA and YNFKEQ. This CDR3 has 13 residues. The ends were cut back, 2 bases at V and 1 base at J, with 5 bases in the middle. The CDR3 DNA follows: TGTGCCAGCAGCCAATCCGGCCAAGAGACCCAGTACTTC. It specifies CASSQSGQETQYF.

The chain recombines TRBV2 with TRBJ1-3; D is unclear. The CDR3 spans 15 residues. V lost 5 bases to trimming and J lost 0 bases, with 11 bases between them. Germline CDR1 is SNHLY and CDR2 is FYNNEI. The chain's CDR3 is CASSTEGLSGNTIYF. The CDR3, as DNA: TGTGCCAGCAGTACAGAGGGCCTCTCTGGAAACACCATATATTTT.